This entry is about one T cell receptor beta chain. The data are from a study of blood T cells in healthy people across ages. Through a sample-barcoded 5' primer and a J-beta primer mix, a second PCR was run for roughly 6 to 11 cycles. MiXCR, run by TCRdb on the 5' RACE reads, gives a single entry per CDR3 protein. Found here are some 850,000 distinct CDR3 sequences, about 26% of them singletons; the top ten hold 3%. V lost 6 bases, J lost 4 bases, and 25 bases lay in between. This CDR3 spans 19 amino acids. Per germline, CDR1 MDHEN and CDR2 SYDVKM. These records were also assigned to another study, of T cells of mothers and their children.

The origin of this receptor is a boy younger than 18 in good health. The sample comprised blood. The chain employs TRBV28 and TRBJ2-6; D unclear. The CDR3 DNA sequence: TGTGCCAGCAGCTCTGTAAAACGGACGGCGCTTTTGGGGGCCAACGTCCTGACTTTC. Its protein is CASSSVKRTALLGANVLTF.